Listed here is a single T cell receptor beta chain. This record comes from a study of blood T cell repertoires in COVID-19. Study in general: COVID-19 samples, acute and convalescent, were from the United States, Italy and Spain. T cells, B-cell-depleted T cells, or PBMCs supplied cDNA or gDNA.

Cohorts were determined from participant-reported clinical history. Measured with immunoSEQ multiplex PCR; TCRdb has only the in-frame clones, and not every one. The sample contains approximately 240,000 clones, 70% to 85% of which appear only once. The germline V and J ends were trimmed by 1 base and 4 bases, with 7 bases remaining between them. This CDR3 spans 13 amino acids. Germline V CDR1 and CDR2: SGHDN, FVKESK. Material: PBMCs or T cells enriched from blood (not recorded which). The TCR comes from a woman between 40 and 55 years old with acute COVID-19. The gene calls are TRBV14 and TRBJ1-2; possibly TRBD1 for D (5 bases). The CDR3 coding sequence is TGTGCCAGCAGCCAAGGGGGGGTCTATGGCTACACCTTC. This translates into CASSQGGVYGYTF.